The 5 T cell receptor beta chains below come from one sample, sequenced in a study of human T cells and chemical hapten exposure. Via MiXCR, TCRdb re-called the 5' RACE reads, giving one row per CDR3 protein. The sample yields approximately 81,000 distinct CDR3 sequences, under 10% seen once. Total RNA was isolated from whole blood that had not been fractionated. The receptors stem from a male donor in good health.

This clonotype has a count of ten or more. The genes are TRBV6-5 and TRBJ2-3; D might be TRBD1 (5 bases). CDR3 length: 16 amino acids. Germline V gene sequence: CDR1 MNHEY, CDR2 SVGAGI. The V gene lost 0 bases and the J gene lost 0 bases, with 10 bases spanning the gap. The CDR3 DNA follows: TGTGCCAGCAGTTACTCAGGGGATACTAGCACAGATACGCAGTATTTT. Amino acids: CASSYSGDTSTDTQYF.

This clonotype was seen a handful of times. CDR3 protein: CASSVPSGYYNEQFF. CDR3 DNA: TGCGCCAGTAGCGTGCCAAGCGGTTATTACAATGAGCAGTTCTTC. The chain carries TRBV5-1 and TRBJ2-1, with D tentatively TRBD2 (5 bases). This CDR3 has 15 residues. V lost 8 bases and J 4 bases, leaving 19 bases between the germline ends. Germline V gene lookup returns CDR1 SGHRS and CDR2 YFSETQ.

There are a few counts of this clonotype. The gene calls are TRBV6-6 and TRBJ1-4; D not certain. CDR1 is MNHNY and CDR2 is SVGAGI in the germline V gene (reference sequence). There are 12 residues in the CDR3. V dropped 5 bases and J dropped 8 bases, with 9 bases sitting between them. CDR3 residues: CASSTDLEKLFF. CDR3 coding DNA: TGTGCCAGCAGTACCGACCTGGAAAAACTGTTTTTT.

This clonotype appeared many times. This sequence joins TRBV7-9 and TRBJ2-1; 7 nucleotides match TRBD2. Germline trimming cut 3 bases from V and 4 bases from J; bases unmatched to any gene: 6. Germline CDR1 SEHNR, CDR2 FQNEAQ (reference sequence). The CDR3 is 15 residues long. Written as DNA, the CDR3 is TGTGCCAGCAGCTTTGGGCTAGCGGAGTACAATGAGCAGTTCTTC. Translation: CASSFGLAEYNEQFF.

V and J are TRBV29-1 and TRBJ2-3; 9 bases fit TRBD2. This CDR3 has 16 residues. After removal of 0 bases from V and 3 bases from J, the junction contained 7 bases not matched to a gene. Per the germline V gene, CDR1 is SQVTM and CDR2 is ANQGSEA. The CDR3 coding sequence is TGCAGCGTTGAAGAGTTAGCGGGAGTCCGTACAGATACGCAGTATTTT. Its protein is CSVEELAGVRTDTQYF.